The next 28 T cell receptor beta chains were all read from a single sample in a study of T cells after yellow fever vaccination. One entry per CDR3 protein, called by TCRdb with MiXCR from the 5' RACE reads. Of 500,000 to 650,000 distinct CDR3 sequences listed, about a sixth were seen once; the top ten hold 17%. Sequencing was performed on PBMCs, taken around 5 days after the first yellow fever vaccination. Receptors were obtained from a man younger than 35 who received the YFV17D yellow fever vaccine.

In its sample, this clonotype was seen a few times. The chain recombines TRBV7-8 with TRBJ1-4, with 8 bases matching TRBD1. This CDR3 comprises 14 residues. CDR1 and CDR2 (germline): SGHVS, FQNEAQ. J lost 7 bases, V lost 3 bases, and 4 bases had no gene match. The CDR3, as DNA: TGTGCCAGCAGCTTGACAGGGGCGCCTGAAAAACTGTTTTTT. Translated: CASSLTGAPEKLFF.

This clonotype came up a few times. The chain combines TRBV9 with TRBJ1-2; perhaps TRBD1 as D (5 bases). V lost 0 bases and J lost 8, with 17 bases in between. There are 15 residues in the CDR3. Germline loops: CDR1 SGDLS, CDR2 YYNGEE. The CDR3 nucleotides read TGTGCCAGCAGCGTAGAGGACAATTATCTCAGGGGCTACACCTTC. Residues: CASSVEDNYLRGYTF.

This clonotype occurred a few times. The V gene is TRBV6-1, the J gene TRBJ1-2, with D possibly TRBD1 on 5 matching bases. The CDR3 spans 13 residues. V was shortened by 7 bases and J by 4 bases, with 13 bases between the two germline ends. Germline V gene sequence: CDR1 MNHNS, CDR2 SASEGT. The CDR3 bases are TGTGCCAGCACGCCAGGGTCGAGCTATGGCTACACCTTC. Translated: CASTPGSSYGYTF.

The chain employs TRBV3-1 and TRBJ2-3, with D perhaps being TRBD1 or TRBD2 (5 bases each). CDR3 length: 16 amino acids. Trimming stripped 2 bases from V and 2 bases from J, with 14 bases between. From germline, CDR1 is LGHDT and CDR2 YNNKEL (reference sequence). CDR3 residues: CASSQLGTENTDTQYF. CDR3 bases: TGTGCCAGCAGCCAACTTGGGACCGAGAACACAGATACGCAGTATTTT.

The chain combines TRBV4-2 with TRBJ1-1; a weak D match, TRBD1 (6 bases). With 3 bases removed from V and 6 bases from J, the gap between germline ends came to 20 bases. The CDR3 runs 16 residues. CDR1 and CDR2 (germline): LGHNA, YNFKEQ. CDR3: CASSQPKRTGYPEAFF. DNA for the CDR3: TGTGCCAGCAGCCAGCCAAAAAGAACAGGGTACCCTGAAGCTTTCTTT.

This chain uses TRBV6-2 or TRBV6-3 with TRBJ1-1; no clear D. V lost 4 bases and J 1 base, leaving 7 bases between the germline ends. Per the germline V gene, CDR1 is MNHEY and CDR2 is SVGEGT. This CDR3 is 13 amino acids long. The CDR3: CASSWEKNTEAFF. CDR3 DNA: TGTGCCAGCAGTTGGGAGAAGAACACTGAAGCTTTCTTT.

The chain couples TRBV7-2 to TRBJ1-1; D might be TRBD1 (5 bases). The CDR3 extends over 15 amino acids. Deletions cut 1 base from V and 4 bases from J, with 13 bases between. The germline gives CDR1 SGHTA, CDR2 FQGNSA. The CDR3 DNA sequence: TGTGCCAGCAGCTTAGTAGGAGGGGTAGGCACTGAAGCTTTCTTT. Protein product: CASSLVGGVGTEAFF.

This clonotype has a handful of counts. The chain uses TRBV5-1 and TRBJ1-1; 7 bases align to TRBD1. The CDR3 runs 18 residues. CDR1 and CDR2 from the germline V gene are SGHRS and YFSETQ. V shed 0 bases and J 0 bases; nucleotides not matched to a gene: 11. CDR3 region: CASSLGPGQSSMNTEAFF. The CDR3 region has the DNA TGCGCCAGCAGCTTGGGACCGGGACAGTCCTCAATGAACACTGAAGCTTTCTTT.

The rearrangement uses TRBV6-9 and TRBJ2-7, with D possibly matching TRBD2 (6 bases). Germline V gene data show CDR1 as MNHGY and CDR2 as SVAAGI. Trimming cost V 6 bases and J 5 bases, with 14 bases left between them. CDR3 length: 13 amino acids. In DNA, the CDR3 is TGTGCCAGCAGCTCCCCCGGGGGTGACGAGCAGTACGTC. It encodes CASSSPGGDEQYV.

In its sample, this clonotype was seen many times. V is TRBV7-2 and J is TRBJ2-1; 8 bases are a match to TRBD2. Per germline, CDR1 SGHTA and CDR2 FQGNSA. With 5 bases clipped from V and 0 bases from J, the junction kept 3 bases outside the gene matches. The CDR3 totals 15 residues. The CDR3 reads CASSPSGGSYNEQFF. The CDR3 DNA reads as TGTGCCAGCAGCCCCAGCGGGGGCTCCTACAATGAGCAGTTCTTC.

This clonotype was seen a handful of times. CDR3 amino acids: CASSSTGFNTEAFF. As DNA, the CDR3 is TGCGCCAGCAGCTCGACAGGATTTAACACTGAAGCTTTCTTT. V gene TRBV5-1 combines with J gene TRBJ1-1, with D possibly matching TRBD1 (6 bases). The V end was cut by 3 bases, the J end by 2 bases, with 11 bases between. Germline-derived CDR1 and CDR2 are SGHRS and YFSETQ. CDR3 length: 14 amino acids.

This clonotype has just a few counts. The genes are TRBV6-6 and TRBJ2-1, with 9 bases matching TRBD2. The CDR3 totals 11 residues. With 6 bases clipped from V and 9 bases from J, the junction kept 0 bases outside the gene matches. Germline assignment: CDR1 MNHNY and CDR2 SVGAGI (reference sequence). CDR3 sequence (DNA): TGTGCCAGCAGAGCGGGGGGTGAGCAGTTCTTC. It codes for CASRAGGEQFF.

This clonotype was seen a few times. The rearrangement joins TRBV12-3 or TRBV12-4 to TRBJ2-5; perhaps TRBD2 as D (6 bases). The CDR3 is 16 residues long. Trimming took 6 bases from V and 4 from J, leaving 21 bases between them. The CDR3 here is CASSPDYPNMLETQYF. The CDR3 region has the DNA TGTGCCAGCAGCCCGGACTACCCGAATATGTTAGAGACCCAGTACTTC.

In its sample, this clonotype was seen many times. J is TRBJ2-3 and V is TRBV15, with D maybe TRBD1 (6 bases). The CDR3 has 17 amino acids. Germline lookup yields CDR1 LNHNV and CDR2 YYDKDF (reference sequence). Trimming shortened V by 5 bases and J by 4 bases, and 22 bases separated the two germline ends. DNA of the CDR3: TGTGCCACCAGCCCCCGTCGGACAACACAGGGCCCAGATACGCAGTATTTT. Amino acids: CATSPRRTTQGPDTQYF.

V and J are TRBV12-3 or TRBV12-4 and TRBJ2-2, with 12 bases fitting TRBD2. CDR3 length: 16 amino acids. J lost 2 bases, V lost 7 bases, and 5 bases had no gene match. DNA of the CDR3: TGTGCCAGCAATAGCGGACTAGCGGGAAACACCGGGGAGCTGTTTTTT. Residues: CASNSGLAGNTGELFF.

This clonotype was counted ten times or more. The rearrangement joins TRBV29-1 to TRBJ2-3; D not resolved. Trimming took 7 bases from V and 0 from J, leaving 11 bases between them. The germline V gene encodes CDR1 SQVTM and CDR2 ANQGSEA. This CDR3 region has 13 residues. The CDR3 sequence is CSAQATSTDTQYF. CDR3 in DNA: TGCAGCGCGCAGGCGACTAGCACAGATACGCAGTATTTT.

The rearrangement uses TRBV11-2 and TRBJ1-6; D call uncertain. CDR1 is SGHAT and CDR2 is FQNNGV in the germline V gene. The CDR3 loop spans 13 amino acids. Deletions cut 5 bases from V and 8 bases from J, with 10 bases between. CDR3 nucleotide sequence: TGTGCCAGCAGCCAATTTCAAGATTCACCCCTCCACTTT. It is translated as CASSQFQDSPLHF.

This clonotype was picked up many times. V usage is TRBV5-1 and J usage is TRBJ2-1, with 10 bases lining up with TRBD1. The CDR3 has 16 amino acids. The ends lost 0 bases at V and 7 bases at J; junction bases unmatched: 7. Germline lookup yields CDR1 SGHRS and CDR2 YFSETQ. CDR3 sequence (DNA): TGCGCCAGCAGCTTGGAGGGACAGGGGATTTGGAATGAGCAGTTCTTC. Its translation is CASSLEGQGIWNEQFF.

CDR3 coding DNA: TGTGCCAGCAGCTTACCTCCGGAGCGGGGTCCGGACAATGAGCAGTTCTTC. This sequence encodes CASSLPPERGPDNEQFF. V gene TRBV11-2 combines with J gene TRBJ2-1; 7 nucleotides align to TRBD2. CDR3 length: 17 amino acids. Trimming at V came to 2 bases and at J to 5 bases, leaving 12 bases not matched to a gene. Germline CDR1 SGHAT, CDR2 FQNNGV.

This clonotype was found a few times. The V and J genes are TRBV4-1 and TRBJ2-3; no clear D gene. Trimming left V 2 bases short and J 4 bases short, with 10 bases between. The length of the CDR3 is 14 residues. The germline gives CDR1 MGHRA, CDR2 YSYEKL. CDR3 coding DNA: TGCGCCAGCAGCCAATTAACGAACCCAGATACGCAGTATTTT. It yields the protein CASSQLTNPDTQYF.

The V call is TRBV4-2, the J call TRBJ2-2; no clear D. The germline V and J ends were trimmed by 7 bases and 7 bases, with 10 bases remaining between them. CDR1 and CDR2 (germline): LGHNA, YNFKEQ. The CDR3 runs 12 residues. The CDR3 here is CASTLVVGELFF. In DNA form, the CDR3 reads TGTGCCAGCACCTTGGTGGTCGGGGAGCTGTTTTTT.

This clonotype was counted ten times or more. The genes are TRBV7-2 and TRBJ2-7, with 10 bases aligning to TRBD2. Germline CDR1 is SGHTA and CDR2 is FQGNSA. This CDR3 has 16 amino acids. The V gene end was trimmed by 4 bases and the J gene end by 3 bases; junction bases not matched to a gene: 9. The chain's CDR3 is CASSSLAGGWDYEQYF. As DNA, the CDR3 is TGTGCCAGCAGCTCCTTAGCGGGGGGCTGGGACTACGAGCAGTACTTC.

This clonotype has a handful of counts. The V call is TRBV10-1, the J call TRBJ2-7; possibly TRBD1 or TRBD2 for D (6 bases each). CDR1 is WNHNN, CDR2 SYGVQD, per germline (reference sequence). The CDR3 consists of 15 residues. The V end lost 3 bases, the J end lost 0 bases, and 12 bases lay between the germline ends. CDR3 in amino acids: CASSDPGATSYEQYF. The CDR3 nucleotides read TGCGCCAGCAGTGACCCGGGGGCTACCTCCTACGAGCAGTACTTC.

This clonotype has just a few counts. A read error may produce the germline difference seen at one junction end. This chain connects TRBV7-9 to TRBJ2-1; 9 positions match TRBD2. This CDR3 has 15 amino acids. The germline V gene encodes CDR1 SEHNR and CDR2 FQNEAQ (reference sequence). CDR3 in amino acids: CASRLAGPSNNEQFF. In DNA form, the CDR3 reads TGTGCCAGCAGGCTAGCGGGACCCTCCAACAATGAGCAGTTCTTC.

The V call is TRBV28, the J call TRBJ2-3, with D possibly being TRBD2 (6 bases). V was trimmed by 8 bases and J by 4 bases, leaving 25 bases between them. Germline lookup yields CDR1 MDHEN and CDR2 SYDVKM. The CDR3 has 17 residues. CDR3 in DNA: TGTGCCAGCGAACCGCCCTGGGTCGGGAAGCGGGCAGATACGCAGTATTTT. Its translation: CASEPPWVGKRADTQYF.

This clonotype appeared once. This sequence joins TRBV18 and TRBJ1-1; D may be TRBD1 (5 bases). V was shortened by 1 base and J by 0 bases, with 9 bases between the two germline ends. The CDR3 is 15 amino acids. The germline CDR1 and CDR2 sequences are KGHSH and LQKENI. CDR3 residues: CASSPLRGVNTEAFF. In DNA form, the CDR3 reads TGTGCCAGCTCACCACTAAGAGGGGTGAACACTGAAGCTTTCTTT.

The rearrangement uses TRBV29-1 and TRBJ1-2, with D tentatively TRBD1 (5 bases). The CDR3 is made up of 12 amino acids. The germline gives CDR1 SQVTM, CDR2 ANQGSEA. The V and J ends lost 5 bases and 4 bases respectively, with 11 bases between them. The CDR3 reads CSVPFGGYGYTF. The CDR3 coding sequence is TGCAGCGTTCCGTTCGGGGGCTATGGCTACACCTTC.

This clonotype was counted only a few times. CDR3 residues: CASSRGWGPEQFF. In nucleotides, the CDR3 is TGTGCCAGCAGCAGGGGTTGGGGCCCCGAGCAGTTCTTC. The genes are TRBV3-1 and TRBJ2-1; the D gene is possibly TRBD1 (5 bases). CDR3 length equals 13 residues. Germline V lookup: CDR1 LGHDT, CDR2 YNNKEL (reference sequence). With 5 bases removed from V and 10 bases from J, the gap between germline ends came to 15 bases.